This entry lists 23 T cell receptor beta chains sequenced from one sample in a study of cytomegalovirus exposure and HLA in healthy donors. A multiplex PCR was run with 60 Vbeta primers and 13 Jbeta primers. Assay: immunoSEQ multiplex PCR; the TCRdb copy retains only in-frame clones and omits some. Its listing shows just over 200,000 clones. The sample taken for sequencing was PBMCs. The receptors were sampled from a girl aged 2-10 years in good health and CMV-seropositive.

The chain combines TRBV28 with TRBJ1-2; a possible D gene is TRBD1 (6 bases). The CDR3 is 15 amino acids. Trimming left V 4 bases short and J 7 bases short, with 19 bases between. Per the germline V gene, CDR1 is MDHEN and CDR2 is SYDVKM. In nucleotides, the CDR3 is TGTGCCAGCAGTTCTCCACTCCTGGGGGCGTTTGGCTACACCTTC. It yields the protein CASSSPLLGAFGYTF.

V gene TRBV29-1 combines with J gene TRBJ1-2; D possibly corresponds to TRBD1 (5 bases). Germline V gene data show CDR1 as SQVTM and CDR2 as ANQGSEA. V dropped 4 bases and J dropped 4 bases, with 10 bases sitting between them. The CDR3 sequence is 12 residues long. The CDR3 coding sequence is TGCAGCGTTGTCCGGACAACCTATGGCTACACCTTC. This codes for CSVVRTTYGYTF.

The V gene is TRBV11-3, the J gene TRBJ2-7; TRBD1 might be the D (6 bases). Trimming stripped 1 base from V and 7 bases from J, with 17 bases between. Per the germline V gene, CDR1 is SGHNT and CDR2 is YENEEA. The CDR3 spans 15 residues. CDR3 amino acids: CASSLGGLLTGEQYF. The CDR3 DNA sequence: TGTGCCAGCAGCTTAGGAGGACTTTTGACAGGAGAGCAGTACTTC.

This chain uses TRBV7-3 with TRBJ2-1, with no clear D. This CDR3 comprises 14 residues. Trimming shortened V by 0 bases and J by 4 bases, and 7 bases separated the two germline ends. Germline CDR1 reads SGHTA; CDR2 reads FQGTGA. This CDR3 reads CASSLTPYYNEQFF. CDR3 sequence (DNA): TGTGCCAGCAGCTTAACCCCTTATTACAATGAGCAGTTCTTC.

V and J are TRBV6-5 and TRBJ1-5; D possibly corresponds to TRBD1 (6 bases). The CDR3 consists of 15 residues. Germline V gene data show CDR1 as MNHEY and CDR2 as SVGAGI. V was cut by 0 bases and J by 6 bases, with 12 bases left in between. The DNA for the CDR3 is TGTGCCAGCAGTTACTCACAGGGAACGGGTCAGCCCCAGCATTTT. Protein: CASSYSQGTGQPQHF.

The V and J genes are TRBV7-9 and TRBJ2-1; the match to TRBD2 covers 7 bases. Germline-derived CDR1 and CDR2 are SEHNR and FQNEAQ (reference sequence). This CDR3 is 18 amino acids long. Trimming removed 1 base from V and 7 bases from J; junction bases left unmatched: 16. The CDR3 DNA reads TGTGCCAGCAGCTTAGGTCCCTCTTCTGGCGGGAGCGAGAATGAGCAGTTCTTC. Protein: CASSLGPSSGGSENEQFF.

V is TRBV27 and J is TRBJ2-3; D not resolved. This CDR3 spans 13 amino acids. Germline V gene data show CDR1 as MNHEY and CDR2 as SMNVEV (reference sequence). Trimming left V 2 bases short and J 4 bases short, with 7 bases between. In DNA, the CDR3 is TGTGCCAGCAGTTTAAGCTCCCCAGATACGCAGTATTTT. It specifies CASSLSSPDTQYF.

CDR3 loop: CASRVSVNEQFF. The CDR3 region has the DNA TGTGCCAGCAGGGTTAGCGTCAATGAGCAGTTCTTC. The rearrangement joins TRBV2 to TRBJ2-1; perhaps TRBD2 as D (5 bases). Per germline, CDR1 SNHLY and CDR2 FYNNEI. The ends were cut back, 6 bases at V and 6 bases at J, with 9 bases in the middle. The CDR3 consists of 12 residues. The full variable domain, rest sourced from reference TRBV2 and TRBJ2-1, is EPEVTQTPSHQVTQMGQEVILRCVPISNHLYFYWYRQILGQKVEFLVSFYNNEISEKSEIFDDQFSVERPDGSNFTLKIRSTKLEDSAMYFCASRVSVNEQFFGPGTRLTVL.

The rearrangement links TRBV16 to TRBJ1-1; D uncertain. This CDR3 spans 14 amino acids. The ends were cut back, 4 bases at V and 5 bases at J, with 14 bases in the middle. The V gene's germline CDR1 is KGHSY and CDR2 FQNENV. The CDR3 DNA follows: TGTGCCAGCAGCCGGGGAGTTACGGAGACTGAAGCTTTCTTT. This gives the protein CASSRGVTETEAFF.

The V and J genes are TRBV28 and TRBJ1-5; D remains unclear. V was clipped by 8 bases and J by 1 base, with 15 bases between them. Germline values: CDR1 MDHEN, CDR2 SYDVKM. The CDR3 sequence is 15 residues long. The CDR3 spells CASEGRMDSNQPQHF. CDR3 nucleotides: TGTGCCAGCGAGGGAAGGATGGACAGCAATCAGCCCCAGCATTTT.

CDR3 DNA: TGTGCCAGCAGTCCTTTCGGGAGTGGGGTTTACGAGCAGTACTTC. It is translated as CASSPFGSGVYEQYF. J is TRBJ2-7 and V is TRBV28, with D possibly matching TRBD2 (6 bases). CDR1 MDHEN and CDR2 SYDVKM come from the germline V gene. V gave up 5 bases and J gave up 4 bases, with 18 bases separating them. The CDR3 length is 15 residues.

The chain combines TRBV5-1 with TRBJ1-2, with 10 positions matching TRBD1. This CDR3 is built from 15 residues. J lost 7 bases, V lost 0 bases, and 6 bases had no gene match. The germline V gene encodes CDR1 SGHRS and CDR2 YFSETQ. CDR3: CASSLAWDRGAGYTF. In nucleotides, the CDR3 is TGCGCCAGCAGCTTGGCTTGGGACAGGGGAGCTGGCTACACCTTC.

The CDR3: CASSLTPGQEGTEAFF. In DNA form, the CDR3 reads TGTGCCAGCAGCTTAACACCCGGACAGGAAGGAACTGAAGCTTTCTTT. V and J are TRBV11-1 and TRBJ1-1; the match to TRBD1 covers 7 bases. V shed 2 bases and J 5 bases; nucleotides not matched to a gene: 11. The CDR3 runs 16 residues. The V gene's germline CDR1 is SGHAT and CDR2 FQDESV (reference sequence).

The genes are TRBV27 and TRBJ2-1; a possible D gene is TRBD1 (5 bases). Germline CDR1 and CDR2: MNHEY and SMNVEV (reference sequence). The V end was cut by 8 bases, the J end by 1 base, with 15 bases between. CDR3 length equals 15 residues. DNA for the CDR3: TGTGCCAGCCATACCGTCACAGGATCCTACAATGAGCAGTTCTTC. This sequence encodes CASHTVTGSYNEQFF.

The chain uses TRBV28 and TRBJ2-1; a weak D match, TRBD2 (5 bases). This CDR3 spans 17 amino acids. V was shortened by 6 bases and J by 2 bases, with 20 bases between the two germline ends. Germline CDR1 MDHEN, CDR2 SYDVKM. CDR3 sequence (DNA): TGTGCCAGCAGCTCTTCTGCGGGTGTCACGGCCTACAATGAGCAGTTCTTC. It is translated as CASSSSAGVTAYNEQFF.

The V gene is TRBV6-1, the J gene TRBJ2-7; TRBD1 matches 9 bases. CDR1 and CDR2 from the germline V gene are MNHNS and SASEGT. The CDR3 covers 15 residues. V shed 7 bases, J shed 3 bases, and the junction held 10 bases outside the gene matches. CDR3 sequence reads: CASTIALGQGYEQYF. In nucleotides, the CDR3 is TGTGCCAGCACCATTGCCCTGGGACAGGGCTACGAGCAGTACTTC.

The chain uses TRBV15 and TRBJ2-5, with 10 bases identical to TRBD1. CDR3 size: 15 residues. The germline V gene encodes CDR1 LNHNV and CDR2 YYDKDF (reference sequence). J lost 4 bases, V lost 5 bases, and 7 bases had no gene match. Here the CDR3 DNA reads TGTGCCACCAGCCCATACGACAGGGGGCGAGAGACCCAGTACTTC. It yields the protein CATSPYDRGRETQYF.

The J gene is TRBJ2-3, the V gene TRBV7-2; 9 positions match TRBD1. The ends lost 6 bases at V and 3 bases at J; junction bases unmatched: 1. The CDR3 length is 13 residues. CDR1 is SGHTA, CDR2 FQGNSA, per germline. CDR3: CASRGQGTDTQYF. For the CDR3, the DNA is TGTGCCAGCAGGGGACAGGGAACAGATACGCAGTATTTT.

This chain links TRBV11-2 with TRBJ2-7; 10 bases match TRBD1. The germline V gene encodes CDR1 SGHAT and CDR2 FQNNGV. V dropped 0 bases and J dropped 2; count of bases not matched to a gene: 1. This CDR3 contains 15 residues. In DNA form, the CDR3 reads TGTGCCAGCAGCTTAGAGACAGGGGGCGCCTACGAGCAGTACTTC. Encoded protein: CASSLETGGAYEQYF.

The V gene is TRBV1, the J gene TRBJ2-5; no DNA check was done on the table's D call, TRBD2. The tail of the sequence fits TRBJ2-7 better, so the J call may be wrong. TRBV1 is a pseudogene segment. This CDR3 comprises 18 residues. CDR3 protein: CTSTTPGTSGRGSYEQYF. Written as DNA, the CDR3 is TGCACCAGCACGACCCCCGGGACTAGCGGGAGAGGGTCCTACGAGCAGTACTTC.

The V call is TRBV7-9, the J call TRBJ1-1, with 9 bases matching TRBD1. The CDR3 is made up of 14 amino acids. Germline trimming cut 1 base from V and 11 bases from J; bases unmatched to any gene: 8. Germline loops: CDR1 SEHNR, CDR2 FQNEAQ (reference sequence). The CDR3 loop is CASSLGPGTGNAFF. The DNA of the CDR3 is TGTGCCAGCAGCTTAGGTCCCGGGACAGGGAACGCTTTCTTT. The variable domain in full, with the rest retrieved from reference TRBV7-9 and TRBJ1-1, is DTGVSQNPRHKITKRGQNVTFRCDPISEHNRLYWYRQTLGQGPEFLTYFQNEAQLEKSRLLSDRFSAERPKGSFSTLEIQRTEQGDSAMYLCASSLGPGTGNAFFGQGTRLTVV.

V and J are TRBV9 and TRBJ1-1; TRBD1 is a possible D gene (5 bases). Germline V lookup: CDR1 SGDLS, CDR2 YYNGEE. The CDR3 covers 15 residues. With 0 bases removed from V and 4 bases from J, the gap between germline ends came to 13 bases. The CDR3 spells CASSVESQATTEAFF. As DNA, the CDR3 is TGTGCCAGCAGCGTAGAGTCACAGGCGACCACTGAAGCTTTCTTT.

This chain joins TRBV11-2 and TRBJ2-7, with 8 bases identical to TRBD1. There are 15 residues in the CDR3. CDR1 is SGHAT, CDR2 FQNNGV, per germline. After removal of 4 bases from V and 5 bases from J, the junction contained 10 bases not matched to a gene. The CDR3 region is CASSSSGTGFHEQYF. The CDR3 bases are TGTGCCAGCAGCTCTTCCGGGACAGGTTTCCACGAGCAGTACTTC.